This T cell receptor beta chain comes out of a study of Ad26.COV2.S vaccination and SARS-CoV-2 variants (dated by TCRdb to about 2021). In the study overall: Vaccine-arm donors were drawn from COV1001, a multicentre, randomized, double-blind, placebo-controlled phase I-IIa trial of Ad26.COV2.S in healthy adults. Ad26.COV2.S was administered intramuscularly at 5 x 10^10 or 1 x 10^11 viral particles, either as a single shot or as two shots given 56 days apart. Sequencing of the TCRbeta repertoire served to evaluate the specificity and breadth of SARS-CoV-2-reactive T cell receptors following Ad26.COV2.S vaccination. A total of some 30 samples were included in the TCR-sequenced set, comprising roughly 19 Ad26.COV2.S vaccine recipients, 5 placebo recipients and 8 SARS-CoV-2 convalescent individuals. Participants in the trial were split at random into five groups of five each, receiving low-dose or high-dose Ad26.COV2.S once or twice, or else placebo on both occasions. Blinding of investigators to trial group allocation was maintained during experiments and outcome assessment.

As to this clone: Its antigen target is currently unknown. Base quality data are lacking; no much larger clone is found one base away.

Study-wide findings and limitations: Comparable non-spike TCR breadth was observed between vaccine and placebo recipients, consistent with only spike being contained in the vaccine. The study was not powered for comparison of responses between vaccine doses or regimens. After vaccination, spike-specific CD8+ and CD4+ T cell responses were reported to show substantial breadth. The authors noted that the TCR breadth and depth analyses may have underestimated total T cell responses. Spike-specific TCR breadth was higher in Ad26.COV2.S recipients than in placebo recipients (P = 0.0014).

The immunoSEQ Assay was the method used to sequence TCRbeta CDR3 regions. After extraction, genomic DNA underwent amplification by bias-controlled multiplex PCR, followed by high-throughput sequencing. In the source study's methods: To quantify the absolute abundance of each unique TCRbeta CDR3 region, sequences were collapsed and filtered. T cell fraction was estimated by normalizing TCRbeta template counts to usable DNA, with usable DNA measured through amplification of reference genes found in all nucleated cells. Repertoire TCRs were annotated as SARS-CoV-2-specific by exact matching of V gene, CDR3 amino acid sequence and J gene to a known reactive TCR set. MIRA supplied the reference SARS-CoV-2 TCR set, which was filtered for enrichment in COVID-19-positive ImmuneCODE repertoires so that public or cross-reactive TCRs were removed. Using the MIRA antigens, annotated TCRs were further analysed by specific ORF or by position within an ORF. Breadth was defined as the number of annotated unique rearrangements divided by the total number of unique productive rearrangements, and depth was defined as the summed frequency of the annotated unique rearrangements. Two-sided Wilcoxon rank-sum tests were applied when comparing TCR breadth between groups. This immuneACCESS table, as held by TCRdb, lists in-frame sequences with V and J called but not all clones. Of the missing ones, under half trace to an unresolved V gene in checked studies; the others have no known cause. The DNA was the basis for D and trimming; V, J and clone size are from that table. The sample table lists some 390,000 clones, more than 85% of them with a count of one. The ten largest account for approximately 3.7% of the sample.

Spanning cysteine to phenylalanine, the CDR3 consists of 13 amino acids. Kept here is only the CDR3 DNA, which spans 39 bases and is read in frame from base 1. CDR1 is given as LGHNA and CDR2 as YNFKEQ, both from the germline V gene. V gives up 2 bases and J gives up 6 bases, and the segment between their germline ends measures 10 bases. Explained via the paper, the treatment or condition label denotes: 15 to 20 received Ad26.COV2.S at low or high dose, single or two shots; about 5 received placebo; per-sample allocation not given. Repertoires of vaccine and placebo recipients were sequenced from samples taken on day 63 after the first injection. Between 29 July and 7 August 2020, Cohort 1b enrolled some 25 adults aged 18-55 years at one site in Boston, USA. Ad26.COV2.S was a replication-incompetent adenovirus type 26 vector expressing a prefusion-stabilized SARS-CoV-2 spike protein from the original Wuhan strain.

The chain is made from TRBV4-2 and TRBJ1-2; a tentative D call is TRBD1 (5 bases match). The source was peripheral blood, collected in a trial of Ad26.COV2.S vaccine versus placebo. The clonotype comes from a person between 18 and 65 years old who received the Ad26.COV2.S COVID-19 vaccine or a placebo. The CDR3 here reads CASSQPGRNGYTF. The nucleotide sequence reads as follows: TGTGCCAGCAGCCAACCAGGGCGGAATGGCTACACCTTC.